This TCR beta chain was observed in a study of Ad26.COV2.S vaccination and SARS-CoV-2 variants. Regarding the study as a whole: Once vaccination had occurred, spike-specific CD8+ and CD4+ T cell responses reportedly showed substantial breadth.

Documented treatment: 15 to 20 received Ad26.COV2.S at low or high dose, single or two shots; several received placebo; per-sample allocation not given. After the first vaccine or placebo injection, samples were drawn on day 63. This clone was seen a handful of times. The antigen is not known. Sequencing used immunoSEQ multiplex PCR; TCRdb keeps in-frame clones, though not all of them. The table shows around 300,000 clones, with about nine tenths occurring only once. This receptor was taken from a person between 18 and 60 years old who received the Ad26.COV2.S COVID-19 vaccine or a placebo. Specimen: peripheral blood, collected in a trial of Ad26.COV2.S vaccine versus placebo.

The CDR3 loop is CASSATGTGSMYEQYF. The DNA for the CDR3 is TGTGCCAGCAGCGCGACCGGGACAGGGTCAATGTACGAGCAGTACTTC. V usage is TRBV2 and J usage is TRBJ2-7, with 9 positions matching TRBD1. Germline CDR1 is SNHLY and CDR2 is FYNNEI. The CDR3 consists of 16 residues. Trimming cost V 6 bases and J 4 bases; bases outside gene matches: 13.